The 30 T cell receptor beta chains in this list originate from one sample, sequenced in a study of shared clonotypes between healthy human individuals. Clones were sequenced by immunoSEQ multiplex PCR, and TCRdb holds only the in-frame ones, with some missing. This table holds 2.5 million or so clones, around 90% found once. The sequencing sample was made of naive CD4+ T cells sorted from blood. Subset noted: CD45RA+ positively selected. The receptors were sampled from a man younger than 35 in good health.

The chain recombines TRBV6-5 with TRBJ2-7, with D perhaps TRBD1 or TRBD2 (5 bases each). The germline gives CDR1 MNHEY, CDR2 SVGAGI. This CDR3 comprises 13 residues. The V and J ends lost 8 bases and 3 bases respectively, with 14 bases between them. The CDR3 bases are TGTGCCAGCCGACCGGGACCCAACTACGAGCAGTACTTC. Protein product: CASRPGPNYEQYF.

The chain has TRBV7-9 and TRBJ2-2; 7 bases match TRBD1. The J segment lost 0 bases and the V segment lost 8 bases, leaving 3 bases of the junction unmatched. The CDR3 is made up of 14 amino acids. CDR1 and CDR2 (germline): SEHNR, FQNEAQ (reference sequence). CDR3 residues: CASSQGANTGELFF. In DNA, the CDR3 is TGTGCCAGCTCCCAGGGGGCGAACACCGGGGAGCTGTTTTTT.

The CDR3 sequence: CASSLAGQGTSYEQYF. CDR3 bases: TGTGCCAGCAGCTTGGCAGGGCAGGGTACCTCCTACGAGCAGTACTTC. This chain joins TRBV5-4 and TRBJ2-7, with D maybe TRBD1 (5 bases). Looked up from germline, CDR1 is SGHNT and CDR2 is YYREEE (reference sequence). The CDR3 spans 16 residues. Between the trimmed V and J ends, which lost 0 bases and 0 bases, there was a span of 13 bases. Complete variable domain (other parts from reference TRBV5-4 and TRBJ2-7): ETGVTQSPTHLIKTRGQQVTLRCSSQSGHNTVSWYQQALGQGPQFIFQYYREEENGRGNFPPRFSGLQFPNYSSELNVNALELDDSALYLCASSLAGQGTSYEQYFGPGTRLTVT.

The gene calls are TRBV18 and TRBJ1-1; D ambiguous. There are 16 residues in the CDR3. Germline V gene sequence: CDR1 KGHSH, CDR2 LQKENI. V was cut by 3 bases and J by 2 bases, with 16 bases left in between. The CDR3 is CASSPRSRDANTEAFF. The DNA of the CDR3 is TGTGCCAGCTCACCTAGGTCAAGGGATGCTAACACTGAAGCTTTCTTT.

The chain joins TRBV5-4 to TRBJ2-5; 8 nucleotides align to TRBD1. CDR1 SGHNT and CDR2 YYREEE come from the germline V gene (reference sequence). The V gene end was trimmed by 3 bases and the J gene end by 2 bases; junction bases not matched to a gene: 12. This CDR3 has 17 amino acids. As DNA, the CDR3 is TGTGCCAGCAGCTCGGACAGGGCTCTCCGGAAACAAGAGACCCAGTACTTC. Protein product: CASSSDRALRKQETQYF.

The chain is built from TRBV30 and TRBJ2-7, with 7 nucleotides matching TRBD1. V trimming: 3 bases; J trimming: 3 bases; junction bases outside the gene matches: 8. Germline V gives CDR1 GTSNPN, CDR2 SVGIG (reference sequence). This CDR3 has 14 amino acids. Here the CDR3 reads CAWRPPGQHYEQYF. Here the CDR3 DNA reads TGTGCCTGGAGGCCGCCGGGACAGCACTACGAGCAGTACTTC. Drawing the rest from reference TRBV30 and TRBJ2-7, the complete variable domain is SQTIHQWPATLVQPVGSPLSLECTVEGTSNPNLYWYRQAAGRGLQLLFYSVGIGQISSEVPQNLSASRPQDRQFILSSKKLLLSDSGFYLCAWRPPGQHYEQYFGPGTRLTVT.

The chain carries TRBV14 and TRBJ2-3, with a weak D call TRBD2 (6 bases). Between the trimmed V and J ends, which lost 2 bases and 1 base, there was a span of 7 bases. CDR3 length: 14 residues. CDR1 is SGHDN and CDR2 is FVKESK in the germline V gene. CDR3 loop: CASSQTGGTDTQYF. CDR3 sequence (DNA): TGTGCCAGCAGCCAAACGGGGGGCACAGATACGCAGTATTTT.

The J gene is TRBJ1-5, the V gene TRBV23-1, with 7 positions matching TRBD1. Being an ORF, TRBV23-1 has a function that is uncertain. This CDR3 has 16 amino acids. The V and J ends lost 4 bases and 3 bases, in that order; junction bases with no gene match: 9. The CDR3 nucleotides are TGCGCCAGCAGTCCGCAGGGGGGAGAGGCCAATCAGCCCCAGCATTTT. Translation: CASSPQGGEANQPQHF.

The chain carries TRBV2 and TRBJ1-5; no firm D call. The germline V gene has CDR1 SNHLY and CDR2 FYNNEI. The CDR3 length is 12 residues. The germline V and J ends were trimmed by 4 bases and 6 bases, with 7 bases remaining between them. CDR3 coding DNA: TGTGCCAGCAGTGGGGAGGGTCAGCCCCAGCATTTT. Encoded protein: CASSGEGQPQHF.

About this clone itself: Since no conserved phenylalanine or tryptophan closes the CDR3, a read error is the likely cause. The chain has TRBV6-6 and TRBJ1-6; D is unresolved. This CDR3 has 15 residues. The germline V gene has CDR1 MNHNY and CDR2 SVGAGI (reference sequence). The CDR3 coding sequence is TGTGCCAACAGTCCCCACCGAGAGGGTAGTTCACCCCTCCACTCT. Its protein product is CANSPHREGSSPLHS.

The genes are TRBV6-6 and TRBJ2-3; 8 nucleotides align to TRBD2. The CDR3 is 15 amino acids. Germline V gene data show CDR1 as MNHNY and CDR2 as SVGAGI (reference sequence). V was pared by 6 bases and J by 3 bases, with 8 bases of the junction left unmatched. The chain's CDR3 is CASRTSGSRTDTQYF. DNA of the CDR3: TGTGCCAGCAGGACCAGCGGGAGTAGAACAGATACGCAGTATTTT.

V usage is TRBV25-1 and J usage is TRBJ1-3, with TRBD1 identical over 9 bases. The CDR3 extends over 17 amino acids. The V and J ends lost 4 bases and 4 bases, in that order; junction bases with no gene match: 11. CDR1 MGHDK and CDR2 SYGVNS come from the germline V gene. CDR3 coding DNA: TGTGCCAGCAGTGGTGTAGCCGGGACAGGGTACGGAAACACCATATATTTT. This gives the protein CASSGVAGTGYGNTIYF.

This chain joins TRBV9 and TRBJ1-1, with TRBD1 matching 7 bases. Germline V CDR1 and CDR2: SGDLS, YYNGEE. V lost 3 bases, J lost 0 bases, and 8 bases stayed unmatched. This CDR3 has 16 amino acids. In nucleotides, the CDR3 is TGTGCCAGCAGCGGAGGGGGACAGTCCTTGAACACTGAAGCTTTCTTT. This gives the protein CASSGGGQSLNTEAFF.

The rearrangement uses TRBV5-1 and TRBJ2-1, with 7 nucleotides matching TRBD2. CDR3 length: 16 residues. Germline V gene lookup returns CDR1 SGHRS and CDR2 YFSETQ. Trimming at V came to 1 base and at J to 1 base, leaving 5 bases not matched to a gene. The CDR3 loop is CASSLSGGGSYNEQFF. In DNA, the CDR3 is TGCGCCAGCAGCTTGTCCGGCGGGGGTTCCTACAATGAGCAGTTCTTC.

Of note for this clone: The sample contains more than one DNA sequence encoding this CDR3. The CDR3 DNA reads TGTGCCAGCAGCTTAGGACTCAACACCGGGGAGCTGTTTTTT. Protein: CASSLGLNTGELFF. The gene calls are TRBV7-2 and TRBJ2-2, with no clear D. The V end was cut by 1 base, the J end by 2 bases, with 5 bases between. The CDR3 loop spans 14 amino acids. Germline CDR1 and CDR2: SGHTA and FQGNSA. Drawing the rest from reference TRBV7-2 and TRBJ2-2, the complete variable domain is GAGVSQSPSNKVTEKGKDVELRCDPISGHTALYWYRQSLGQGLEFLIYFQGNSAPDKSGLPSDRFSAERTGGSVSTLTIQRTQQEDSAVYLCASSLGLNTGELFFGEGSRLTVL.

The J gene is TRBJ2-7, the V gene TRBV5-1; TRBD2 matches 7 bases. CDR3 length equals 14 residues. Trimming at V came to 4 bases and at J to 6 bases, leaving 10 bases not matched to a gene. Germline V gives CDR1 SGHRS, CDR2 YFSETQ. CDR3 DNA: TGCGCCAGCAGCACTGGGACGGGGAGGGCCGAGCAGTACTTC. Protein sequence: CASSTGTGRAEQYF.

This chain connects TRBV9 to TRBJ2-1; 7 bases match TRBD2. Losses at the gene ends were 4 bases for V and 0 bases for J; bases not matched to a gene: 25. CDR3 length: 22 residues. Per germline, CDR1 SGDLS and CDR2 YYNGEE. The CDR3 region is CASSTPPGGRVAWLSSYNEQFF. The CDR3 DNA reads TGTGCCAGCAGCACACCCCCGGGAGGCAGGGTGGCCTGGCTAAGCTCCTACAATGAGCAGTTCTTC.

The chain uses TRBV5-1 and TRBJ2-3, with D possibly called TRBD1 or TRBD2 (5 bases each). This CDR3 contains 15 residues. V dropped 4 bases and J dropped 3 bases, with 15 bases sitting between them. Germline V gene sequence: CDR1 SGHRS, CDR2 YFSETQ. CDR3 DNA: TGCGCCAGCAGCGAGGCAGGGCGGGTAACAGATACGCAGTATTTT. Translating gives CASSEAGRVTDTQYF.

The chain joins TRBV9 to TRBJ1-1; possibly TRBD1 for D (6 bases). CDR1 and CDR2 from the germline V gene are SGDLS and YYNGEE. CDR3 length equals 15 residues. Deletions cut 0 bases from V and 4 bases from J, with 13 bases between. CDR3 loop: CASSVVGGLGTEAFF. The CDR3 DNA follows: TGTGCCAGCAGCGTAGTTGGGGGCTTGGGCACTGAAGCTTTCTTT.

The chain joins TRBV2 to TRBJ2-5, with 7 positions matching TRBD1. This CDR3 is built from 13 residues. Looked up from germline, CDR1 is SNHLY and CDR2 is FYNNEI. Germline trimming cut 6 bases from V and 5 bases from J; bases unmatched to any gene: 6. In nucleotides, the CDR3 is TGTGCCAGCAGGGGACAGAGAGTCGAGACCCAGTACTTC. Its translation is CASRGQRVETQYF.

The chain couples TRBV7-9 to TRBJ2-5; D remains ambiguous. The ends were cut back, 5 bases at V and 2 bases at J, with 9 bases in the middle. This CDR3 has 13 amino acids. The germline V gene has CDR1 SEHNR and CDR2 FQNEAQ (reference sequence). The CDR3 sequence is CASSPRVQETQYF. CDR3 in DNA: TGTGCCAGCAGCCCAAGGGTTCAAGAGACCCAGTACTTC.

This chain's CDR3 is CASTPKRGTDTQYF. The CDR3 nucleotides read TGTGCCAGCACCCCGAAGCGGGGTACAGATACGCAGTATTTT. V gene TRBV5-5 combines with J gene TRBJ2-3; TRBD2 matches 7 bases. The germline V gene encodes CDR1 SGHKS and CDR2 YYEKEE (reference sequence). Trimming cost V 6 bases and J 3 bases; bases outside gene matches: 7. The length of the CDR3 is 14 residues.

This clone showed up just a few times. V usage is TRBV9 and J usage is TRBJ2-1; 7 bases map to TRBD1. The germline CDR1 and CDR2 sequences are SGDLS and YYNGEE. The V segment lost 1 base and the J segment 6 bases; nucleotides outside the gene matches: 7. The CDR3 is 15 amino acids. The CDR3 DNA reads TGTGCCAGCAGCGTAACCTCGACAGGGCCCAATGAGCAGTTCTTC. This encodes CASSVTSTGPNEQFF.

This chain connects TRBV5-1 to TRBJ2-1; D gene uncertain. The CDR3 contains 13 residues. Germline-derived CDR1 and CDR2 are SGHRS and YFSETQ. V lost 4 bases, J lost 4 bases, and 9 bases lay in between. The CDR3 nucleotides are TGCGCCAGCAGCCCGCTTCTTTACAATGAGCAGTTCTTC. Translating gives CASSPLLYNEQFF.

The chain uses TRBV5-8 and TRBJ2-7; TRBD1 or TRBD2 may be the D gene (5 bases each). CDR1 SGHTS and CDR2 YDEGEE come from the germline V gene. The ends were cut back, 4 bases at V and 6 bases at J, with 11 bases in the middle. This CDR3 is 12 amino acids long. CDR3 bases: TGTGCCAGCAGCAAATGGGACGCCGAGCAGTACTTC. It specifies CASSKWDAEQYF.

The chain recombines TRBV9 with TRBJ1-1; 7 bases map to TRBD1. V lost 2 bases and J lost 4; bases outside the gene matches: 8. CDR3 size: 15 residues. Germline lookup yields CDR1 SGDLS and CDR2 YYNGEE. The CDR3 spells CASSVQTGWGTEAFF. CDR3 sequence (DNA): TGTGCCAGCAGCGTGCAGACAGGGTGGGGCACTGAAGCTTTCTTT.

The V and J genes are TRBV25-1 and TRBJ2-7, with 7 nucleotides matching TRBD2. The CDR3 has 15 amino acids. Germline lookup yields CDR1 MGHDK and CDR2 SYGVNS. V dropped 4 bases and J dropped 2; count of bases not matched to a gene: 8. CDR3 nucleotide sequence: TGTGCCAGCAGTGTCGTCTCTAGCGGTCCCTACGAGCAGTACTTC. It translates to CASSVVSSGPYEQYF.

The chain carries TRBV7-2 and TRBJ2-3; either TRBD1 or TRBD2 may supply D (6 bases each). With 5 bases removed from V and 0 bases from J, the gap between germline ends came to 15 bases. This CDR3 is 16 amino acids long. Germline V gene data show CDR1 as SGHTA and CDR2 as FQGNSA. The CDR3 loop is CASSLGGGTSTDTQYF. In nucleotides, the CDR3 is TGTGCCAGCAGCCTGGGTGGCGGGACAAGCACAGATACGCAGTATTTT.

This chain joins TRBV7-6 and TRBJ1-4; weak D call: TRBD1 (5 bases). The germline V and J ends were trimmed by 2 bases and 12 bases, with 13 bases remaining between them. This CDR3 is built from 13 residues. Germline V gene lookup returns CDR1 SGHVS and CDR2 FNYEAQ. CDR3 in DNA: TGTGCCAGCAGCTTAAGTAGCGGGGGGGAACTGTTTTTT. It translates to CASSLSSGGELFF.

This chain joins TRBV7-2 and TRBJ1-6; weak D call: TRBD1 (5 bases). Germline lookup yields CDR1 SGHTA and CDR2 FQGNSA. The V gene lost 1 base and the J gene lost 9 bases, with 16 bases spanning the gap. This CDR3 region has 16 residues. The CDR3 protein is CASSLEAPGTASPLHF. CDR3 nucleotide sequence: TGTGCCAGCAGCTTAGAGGCCCCAGGGACGGCTTCACCCCTCCACTTT.